A single sample is the source of the 21 T cell receptor beta chains below, sequenced in a study of T cell repertoires in cytomegalovirus infection. In TCRdb, the reads were re-called with MiXCR into one record per CDR3 protein. Among about 830,000 distinct CDR3 sequences listed, about 31% were seen once. Their antigen targets remain unknown. This sample comprised cultured CD8+ T cells from PBMCs, obtained from culture after CMV antigen stimulation. These TCRs come from a human donor in good health (CMV status not recorded). Some clones in this sample may be carry-over from other donors' samples.

The CDR3 loop is CASSQTGTGGPEAFF. The DNA for the CDR3 is TGTGCCAGCAGCCAGACCGGGACAGGGGGCCCTGAAGCTTTCTTT. The chain links TRBV3-1 to TRBJ1-1, with TRBD1 matching 12 bases. V was pared by 3 bases and J by 6 bases, with 5 bases of the junction left unmatched. The CDR3 contains 15 residues. CDR1 and CDR2 from the germline V gene are LGHDT and YNNKEL (reference sequence).

The J gene is TRBJ1-4, the V gene TRBV5-8, with D unclear. Germline V gene lookup returns CDR1 SGHTS and CDR2 YDEGEE. V lost 0 bases to trimming and J lost 0 bases, with 6 bases between them. There are 15 residues in the CDR3. The CDR3 reads CASSLGLSTNEKLFF. CDR3 bases: TGTGCCAGCAGCTTGGGGTTATCAACTAATGAAAAACTGTTTTTT. Combining the CDR3 with reference TRBV5-8 and TRBJ1-4 gives the whole variable domain EAGVTQSPTHLIKTRGQQATLRCSPISGHTSVYWYQQALGLGLQFLLWYDEGEERNRGNFPPRFSGRQFPNYSSELNVNALELEDSALYLCASSLGLSTNEKLFFGSGTQLSVL.

Worth noting for this clonotype: A much larger clone sits a single nucleotide away, making a read error possible. Lacking the conserved final phenylalanine or tryptophan, this CDR3 likely reflects a read error. The chain links TRBV7-2 to TRBJ2-3, with 12 bases fitting TRBD2. V trimming: 2 bases; J trimming: 4 bases; junction bases outside the gene matches: 1. This CDR3 has 15 residues. Germline CDR1 is SGHTA and CDR2 is FQGNSA. The CDR3 loop is CASSLLAGGPDTQYY. The DNA of the CDR3 is TGTGCCAGCAGCTTACTAGCGGGGGGGCCAGATACGCAGTATTAT.

In the case of this clonotype: This sequence may be a read error, since a much larger clone differs from it by one base. The CDR3: CASSPRTVGHEQYF. The CDR3 bases are TGTGCCAGCAGCCCACGGACAGTGGGCCACGAGCAGTACTTC. The chain combines TRBV7-2 with TRBJ2-7, with D maybe TRBD1 (6 bases). Trimming took off 5 bases at V and 5 bases at J, with 16 bases between the two ends. The germline CDR1 and CDR2 sequences are SGHTA and FQGNSA. The CDR3 spans 14 residues.

This clonotype occurred a few times. The chain employs TRBV24-1 and TRBJ2-5; TRBD1 matches 8 bases. Germline lookup yields CDR1 KGHDR and CDR2 SFDVKD. There are 16 residues in the CDR3. The trim removed 2 bases at V and 5 bases at J, leaving 9 bases unmatched. CDR3 coding DNA: TGTGCCACCAGTGATTCTGCAGGGGGCTCGAGGGAGACCCAGTACTTC. It yields the protein CATSDSAGGSRETQYF.

Details on this clonotype: An end of the junction does not agree with germline; a read error may underlie this. J is TRBJ2-7 and V is TRBV7-8; D is possibly TRBD1 or TRBD2 (5 bases each). Germline CDR1 SGHVS, CDR2 FQNEAQ. The CDR3 loop spans 15 amino acids. The CDR3 protein is CVSSLPEVGPDEQYF. DNA of the CDR3: TGTGTCAGCAGCTTACCGGAGGTGGGGCCAGACGAGCAGTACTTC.

Comments on this clonotype: One junction end does not reproduce the germline sequence, and a read error may be involved. The DNA of the CDR3 is TGTGCCAATAGTTCTGTCACTTGGTCGGGGGTTTTCACCGGGGAGCTGTTTTTT. Its protein product is CANSSVTWSGVFTGELFF. The rearrangement links TRBV19 to TRBJ2-2; D possibly corresponds to TRBD2 (6 bases). CDR1 LNHDA and CDR2 SQIVND come from the germline V gene (reference sequence). The CDR3 runs to 18 residues.

This chain joins TRBV6-5 and TRBJ2-2; 9 bases are a match to TRBD1. V gave up 5 bases and J gave up 4 bases; unmatched junction bases: 8. CDR1 and CDR2 (germline): MNHEY, SVGAGI. The CDR3 length is 16 residues. The CDR3 coding sequence is TGTGCCAGCAGTCCCCCGGACAGGGGTAGCACCGGGGAGCTGTTTTTT. Translation: CASSPPDRGSTGELFF.

The V call is TRBV27, the J call TRBJ1-1; 8 bases fit TRBD1. V was pared by 5 bases and J by 7 bases, with 6 bases of the junction left unmatched. Per the germline V gene, CDR1 is MNHEY and CDR2 is SMNVEV (reference sequence). The CDR3 extends over 13 amino acids. The CDR3, as DNA: TGTGCCAGCAGTCATCCAGGGGGCAATGAAGCTTTCTTT. It yields the protein CASSHPGGNEAFF.

This sequence joins TRBV7-3 and TRBJ2-1, with D possibly being TRBD2 (7 bases). Germline CDR1 SGHTA, CDR2 FQGTGA. The CDR3 is made up of 16 amino acids. V lost 5 bases and J lost 2, with 16 bases in between. CDR3 protein: CASSPSSGGAYNEQFF. The CDR3 nucleotides read TGTGCCAGCAGCCCGTCTTCGGGGGGCGCCTACAATGAGCAGTTCTTC.

This clonotype was observed a handful of times. This chain links TRBV7-9 with TRBJ2-1; 7 bases match TRBD1. The V gene's germline CDR1 is SEHNR and CDR2 FQNEAQ (reference sequence). There are 16 residues in the CDR3. The V gene end was trimmed by 5 bases and the J gene end by 0 bases; junction bases not matched to a gene: 7. The CDR3 is CASSGTVSSSYNEQFF. The DNA for the CDR3 is TGTGCCAGCAGCGGGACAGTATCCAGCTCCTACAATGAGCAGTTCTTC.

This clonotype showed up just a few times. The J gene is TRBJ2-3, the V gene TRBV7-2; tentatively, D is TRBD2 (7 bases). This CDR3 region has 19 residues. Deletions cut 4 bases from V and 1 base from J, with 24 bases between. Germline values: CDR1 SGHTA, CDR2 FQGNSA. CDR3 sequence: CASSSEGGVTLSGTDTQYF. CDR3 sequence (DNA): TGTGCCAGCAGCTCCGAGGGGGGGGTGACGCTTTCGGGCACAGATACGCAGTATTTT.

This clonotype was seen a handful of times. The chain joins TRBV28 to TRBJ1-2; 8 bases line up with TRBD1. This CDR3 comprises 16 residues. Per germline, CDR1 MDHEN and CDR2 SYDVKM. Trimming cost V 5 bases and J 2 bases; bases outside gene matches: 10. In DNA form, the CDR3 reads TGTGCCAGCAGTCCCCTTAGACAGGGGTTGAACTATGGCTACACCTTC. It yields the protein CASSPLRQGLNYGYTF.

This clonotype was seen at least ten times. The chain recombines TRBV2 with TRBJ2-1, with D unclear. Germline-derived CDR1 and CDR2 are SNHLY and FYNNEI. The CDR3 sequence is 15 residues long. Trimming left V 1 base short and J 0 bases short, with 7 bases between. The CDR3 loop reads CASSEGQSSYNEQFF. DNA for the CDR3: TGTGCCAGCAGTGAAGGGCAAAGCTCCTACAATGAGCAGTTCTTC.

This chain connects TRBV20-1 to TRBJ2-1, with D perhaps matching TRBD1 (7 bases). Germline loops: CDR1 DFQATT, CDR2 SNEGSKA (reference sequence). The ends were cut back, 0 bases at V and 6 bases at J, with 15 bases in the middle. The CDR3 totals 15 residues. The CDR3 here is CSARDPTGRLNEQFF. The CDR3 nucleotides are TGCAGTGCTAGAGATCCGACAGGGAGGCTCAATGAGCAGTTCTTC.

This rearrangement joins TRBV5-6 to TRBJ2-7; weak D call: TRBD1 (5 bases). Germline assignment: CDR1 SGHDT and CDR2 YYEEEE. The CDR3 is 15 residues long. V shed 5 bases and J shed 2 bases, with 17 bases lying between them. CDR3 in amino acids: CASSKKTVRPYEQYF. The CDR3, as DNA: TGTGCCAGCAGTAAGAAGACAGTTCGCCCCTACGAGCAGTACTTC.

V gene TRBV7-9 combines with J gene TRBJ2-7; D may be TRBD1 (6 bases). With 5 bases removed from V and 1 base from J, the gap between germline ends came to 9 bases. Germline-derived CDR1 and CDR2 are SEHNR and FQNEAQ (reference sequence). CDR3 length equals 13 residues. CDR3 protein: CASSEDRSYEQYV. The CDR3 nucleotides are TGTGCCAGCAGCGAGGACAGATCCTACGAGCAGTACGTC.

This clonotype has at least ten counts. V and J are TRBV12-3 or TRBV12-4 and TRBJ1-2; 9 bases line up with TRBD1. After removal of 0 bases from V and 4 bases from J, the junction contained 6 bases not matched to a gene. CDR3 size: 16 residues. Here the CDR3 reads CASSLAWDREGYGYTF. Written as DNA, the CDR3 is TGTGCCAGCAGTTTAGCCTGGGACAGGGAAGGCTATGGCTACACCTTC.

The chain combines TRBV25-1 with TRBJ2-3, with 11 bases matching TRBD2. CDR1 MGHDK and CDR2 SYGVNS come from the germline V gene. The CDR3 consists of 16 residues. The ends lost 5 bases at V and 1 base at J; junction bases unmatched: 5. CDR3 residues: CASSRLAGRRTDTQYF. CDR3 bases: TGTGCCAGCAGTCGACTAGCGGGGCGTCGCACAGATACGCAGTATTTT.

This clonotype was recorded a few times. The chain is built from TRBV7-9 and TRBJ1-2; no definite D call. The germline V gene encodes CDR1 SEHNR and CDR2 FQNEAQ (reference sequence). CDR3 length equals 11 residues. Trimming took 7 bases from V and 10 from J, leaving 13 bases between them. The CDR3 bases are TGTGCCAGCAACAGCGGGATGGCCTACACCTTC. Its protein is CASNSGMAYTF.

This clonotype was recorded a few times. This rearrangement joins TRBV6-5 to TRBJ2-7, with D possibly being TRBD1 (6 bases). Deletions cut 5 bases from V and 4 bases from J, with 21 bases between. The CDR3 contains 16 residues. Looked up from germline, CDR1 is MNHEY and CDR2 is SVGAGI. CDR3 residues: CASSRSKTGDFYEQYF. CDR3 nucleotide sequence: TGTGCCAGCAGTCGGTCGAAGACAGGAGATTTTTACGAGCAGTACTTC.